What follows are 15 T cell receptor beta chains derived from one specimen sequenced in a study of T cells in localized non-small cell lung cancer. The method was immunoSEQ multiplex PCR; TCRdb's version includes in-frame clones alone and lacks a portion of them. The sample contains some 55,000 clones, over 80% of which appear only once. Source: peripheral blood, taken before any cancer treatment. The source of these receptors is a female donor of 60 years or more with stage II squamous cell lung carcinoma.

The genes are TRBV7-2 and TRBJ2-2, with D maybe TRBD1 (6 bases). Germline-derived CDR1 and CDR2 are SGHTA and FQGNSA. The CDR3 has 16 amino acids. V was pared by 4 bases and J by 1 base, with 13 bases between. CDR3 sequence: CASSSQGRLNTGELFF. The CDR3 region has the DNA TGTGCCAGCAGCTCACAGGGTCGCTTGAACACCGGGGAGCTGTTTTTT.

V and J are TRBV6-1 and TRBJ1-4; TRBD1 matches 7 bases. Looked up from germline, CDR1 is MNHNS and CDR2 is SASEGT. The length of the CDR3 is 15 residues. With V trimmed by 11 bases and J by 8 bases, 17 bases remained unmatched. The CDR3 spells CADRQKTGRWEKLFF. CDR3 coding DNA: TGTGCCGACAGACAGAAGACAGGGCGGTGGGAAAAACTGTTTTTT.

The chain joins TRBV6-6 to TRBJ2-7, with D possibly being TRBD1 (5 bases). Germline assignment: CDR1 MNHNY and CDR2 SVGAGI (reference sequence). Between the trimmed V and J ends, which lost 7 bases and 2 bases, there was a span of 18 bases. The CDR3 loop spans 15 amino acids. CDR3 DNA sequence: TGTGCCAGCAAAGAGTCACAGGTAACGACCTACGAGCAGTACTTC. The encoded protein is CASKESQVTTYEQYF.

The chain employs TRBV19 and TRBJ2-3, with TRBD1 as a possible D gene (5 bases). CDR1 and CDR2 (germline): LNHDA, SQIVND (reference sequence). V lost 5 bases to trimming and J lost 0 bases, with 15 bases between them. The CDR3 has 16 residues. CDR3 protein: CASSEYRTPSTDTQYF. In DNA form, the CDR3 reads TGTGCCAGTAGTGAGTACAGGACCCCTAGCACAGATACGCAGTATTTT.

There are many counts of this clone. In nucleotides, the CDR3 is TGTGCCAGCAGTTTGTTCCCAGGGGGTCTCACCTTC. This sequence encodes CASSLFPGGLTF. The chain is built from TRBV27 and TRBJ1-2; 7 positions agree with TRBD1. V shed 3 bases, J shed 13 bases, and the junction held 8 bases outside the gene matches. Germline V gene sequence: CDR1 MNHEY, CDR2 SMNVEV (reference sequence). CDR3 length: 12 amino acids.

J is TRBJ2-2 and V is TRBV5-5; 8 nucleotides match TRBD2. The V and J ends lost 0 bases and 5 bases, in that order; junction bases with no gene match: 15. The CDR3 contains 19 residues. Per germline, CDR1 SGHKS and CDR2 YYEKEE (reference sequence). The CDR3 DNA is TGTGCCAGCAGCTTGGCCATGAGCGGGGGATCCGGCAGAACCGGGGAGCTGTTTTTT. Amino acids: CASSLAMSGGSGRTGELFF.

This clone was counted between two and nine times. The rearrangement joins TRBV6-6 to TRBJ1-5; D might be TRBD1 (5 bases). Per the germline V gene, CDR1 is MNHNY and CDR2 is SVGAGI (reference sequence). CDR3 length: 14 residues. The V end lost 10 bases, the J end lost 2 bases, and 15 bases lay between the germline ends. This chain's CDR3 is CATSGGYGNQPQHF. The CDR3 DNA sequence: TGTGCCACCAGCGGGGGTTACGGCAATCAGCCCCAGCATTTT.

The J gene is TRBJ1-6, the V gene TRBV7-2; TRBD1 matches at 7 bases. V trimming: 1 base; J trimming: 7 bases; junction bases outside the gene matches: 7. Per the germline V gene, CDR1 is SGHTA and CDR2 is FQGNSA. The CDR3 totals 16 residues. CDR3 residues: CASSLGQGGWNSPLHF. The CDR3 DNA reads TGTGCCAGCAGCTTAGGACAGGGAGGGTGGAATTCACCCCTCCACTTT.

Regarding this clone: The same CDR3 also results from other DNA sequences found in this sample. This chain uses TRBV7-8 with TRBJ2-2; the match to TRBD2 covers 8 bases. V lost 1 base and J lost 6; bases outside the gene matches: 7. Germline-derived CDR1 and CDR2 are SGHVS and FQNEAQ. The CDR3 consists of 16 residues. The CDR3 region is CASSLVPGGQAGELFF. CDR3 coding DNA: TGTGCCAGCAGCTTAGTCCCGGGGGGGCAGGCCGGGGAGCTGTTTTTT.

The V gene is TRBV18, the J gene TRBJ1-2, with D unclear. The CDR3 is made up of 15 amino acids. V dropped 3 bases and J dropped 2 bases, with 13 bases sitting between them. CDR1 and CDR2 (germline): KGHSH, LQKENI. The CDR3 DNA reads as TGTGCCAGCTCACCTGAAGGAATTCCGAACTATGGCTACACCTTC. Protein: CASSPEGIPNYGYTF.

The chain carries TRBV5-4 and TRBJ1-4; D ambiguous. Germline CDR1 SGHNT, CDR2 YYREEE (reference sequence). Trimming cost V 0 bases and J 2 bases, with 5 bases left between them. The CDR3 runs 14 residues. CDR3 DNA sequence: TGTGCCAGCAGCTTGGGGGTGACTAATGAAAAACTGTTTTTT. Protein sequence: CASSLGVTNEKLFF.

This clone was seen a handful of times. The CDR3: CASSPPSSAYSGNTIYF. CDR3 sequence (DNA): TGTGCCAGCAGCCCCCCCTCCAGTGCCTACTCTGGAAACACCATATATTTT. The chain joins TRBV11-3 to TRBJ1-3; D ambiguous. V was trimmed by 5 bases and J by 0 bases, leaving 17 bases between them. Germline V CDR1 and CDR2: SGHNT, YENEEA. The CDR3 consists of 17 residues.

The chain couples TRBV6-5 to TRBJ1-1; the match to TRBD1 covers 9 bases. This CDR3 is 15 amino acids long. Germline V CDR1 and CDR2: MNHEY, SVGAGI. With 6 bases clipped from V and 5 bases from J, the junction kept 10 bases outside the gene matches. The CDR3 here is CASSSIQGARTEAFF. CDR3 nucleotide sequence: TGTGCCAGCAGCTCAATACAGGGGGCGCGGACTGAAGCTTTCTTT.

This sequence joins TRBV21-1 and TRBJ1-2. TRBV21-1 is a documented pseudogene. The CDR3 length is 14 residues. The CDR3 loop reads CASSRITTEDGYTF. CDR3 nucleotide sequence: TGTGCCAGCAGCAGAATTACCACAGAGGATGGCTACACCTTC.

This sequence joins TRBV7-6 and TRBJ1-6; possibly TRBD1 for D (5 bases). There are 13 residues in the CDR3. The germline gives CDR1 SGHVS, CDR2 FNYEAQ. V was pared by 2 bases and J by 10 bases, with 9 bases between. CDR3 coding DNA: TGTGCCAGCAGCTTACAGGGAAGGTCACCCCTCCACTTT. Its protein is CASSLQGRSPLHF.